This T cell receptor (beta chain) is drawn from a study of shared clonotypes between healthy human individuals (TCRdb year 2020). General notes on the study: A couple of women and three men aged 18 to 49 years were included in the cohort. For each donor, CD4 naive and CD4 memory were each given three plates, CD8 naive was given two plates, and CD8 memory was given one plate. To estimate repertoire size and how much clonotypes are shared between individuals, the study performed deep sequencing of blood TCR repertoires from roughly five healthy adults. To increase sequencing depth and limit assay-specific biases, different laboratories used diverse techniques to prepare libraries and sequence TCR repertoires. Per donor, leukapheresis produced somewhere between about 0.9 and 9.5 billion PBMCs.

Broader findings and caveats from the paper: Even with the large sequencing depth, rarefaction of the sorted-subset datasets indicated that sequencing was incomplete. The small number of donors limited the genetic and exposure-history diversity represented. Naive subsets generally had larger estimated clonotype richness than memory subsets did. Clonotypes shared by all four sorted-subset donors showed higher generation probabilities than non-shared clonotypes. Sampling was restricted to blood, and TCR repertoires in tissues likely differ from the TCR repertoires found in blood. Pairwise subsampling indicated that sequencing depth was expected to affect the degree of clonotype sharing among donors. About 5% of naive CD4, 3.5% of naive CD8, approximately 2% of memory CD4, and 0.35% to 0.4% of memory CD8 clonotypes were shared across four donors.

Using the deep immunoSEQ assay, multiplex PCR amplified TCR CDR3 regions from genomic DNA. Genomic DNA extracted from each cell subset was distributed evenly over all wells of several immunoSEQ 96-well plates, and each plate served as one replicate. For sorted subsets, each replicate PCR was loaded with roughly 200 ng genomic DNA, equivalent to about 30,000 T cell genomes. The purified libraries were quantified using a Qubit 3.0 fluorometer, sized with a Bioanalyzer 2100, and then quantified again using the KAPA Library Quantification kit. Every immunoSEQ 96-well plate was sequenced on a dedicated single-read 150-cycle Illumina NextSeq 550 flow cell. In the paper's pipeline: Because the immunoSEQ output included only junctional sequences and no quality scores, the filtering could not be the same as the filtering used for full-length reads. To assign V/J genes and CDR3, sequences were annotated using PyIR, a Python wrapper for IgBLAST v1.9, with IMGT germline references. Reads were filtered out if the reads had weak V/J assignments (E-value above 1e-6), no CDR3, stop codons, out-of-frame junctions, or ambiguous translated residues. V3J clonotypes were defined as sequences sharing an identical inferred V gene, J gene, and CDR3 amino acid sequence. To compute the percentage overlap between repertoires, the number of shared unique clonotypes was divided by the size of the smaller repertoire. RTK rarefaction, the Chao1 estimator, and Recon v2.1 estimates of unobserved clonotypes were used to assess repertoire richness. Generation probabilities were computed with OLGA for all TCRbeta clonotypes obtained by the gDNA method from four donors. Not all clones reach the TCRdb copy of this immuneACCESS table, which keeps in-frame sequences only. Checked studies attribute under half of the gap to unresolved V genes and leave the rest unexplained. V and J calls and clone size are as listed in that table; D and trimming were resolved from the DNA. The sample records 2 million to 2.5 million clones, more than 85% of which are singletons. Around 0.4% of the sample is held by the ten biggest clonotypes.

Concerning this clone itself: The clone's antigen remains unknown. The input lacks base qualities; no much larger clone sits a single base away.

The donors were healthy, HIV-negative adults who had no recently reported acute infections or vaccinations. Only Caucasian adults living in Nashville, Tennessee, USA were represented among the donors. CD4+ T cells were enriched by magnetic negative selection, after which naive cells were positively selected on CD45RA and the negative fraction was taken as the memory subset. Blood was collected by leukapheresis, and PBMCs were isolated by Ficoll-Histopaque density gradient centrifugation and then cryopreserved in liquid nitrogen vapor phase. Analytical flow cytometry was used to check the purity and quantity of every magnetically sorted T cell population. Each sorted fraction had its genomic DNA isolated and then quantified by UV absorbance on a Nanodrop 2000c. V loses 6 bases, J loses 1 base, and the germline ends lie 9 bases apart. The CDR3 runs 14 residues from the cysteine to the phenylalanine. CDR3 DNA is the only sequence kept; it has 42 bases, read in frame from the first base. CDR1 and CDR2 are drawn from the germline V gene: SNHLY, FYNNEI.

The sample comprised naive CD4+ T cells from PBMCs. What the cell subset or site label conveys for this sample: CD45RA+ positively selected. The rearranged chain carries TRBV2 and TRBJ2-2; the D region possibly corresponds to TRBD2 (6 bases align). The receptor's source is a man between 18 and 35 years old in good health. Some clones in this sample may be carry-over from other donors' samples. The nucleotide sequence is TGTGCCAGCAGGGGGACTTTGAACACCGGGGAGCTGTTTTTT. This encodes CASRGTLNTGELFF.